The following is a TCR beta chain sequence with its context. The antigen remains undetermined. The sample is drawn from a study of T cell responses to AZD1222 COVID-19 vaccine. About the study: Pooling covered second doses at about 4 or about 12 weeks.

Germline values: CDR1 SGHAT, CDR2 FQNNGV. The trim removed 4 bases at V and 6 bases at J, leaving 8 bases unmatched. The CDR3 is 14 amino acids. Study observations and caveats: Females outnumbered males among donors, who were mostly white British; clonal diversity was possibly underestimated.

Sequencing used immunoSEQ multiplex PCR; TCRdb keeps in-frame clones, though not all of them. This sample has some 55,000 clones, with around 90% found just once. V and J are TRBV11-2 and TRBJ2-7; the match to TRBD1 covers 8 bases. The origin of this receptor is an adult in good health. The input for sequencing was peripheral blood, taken on day 0 of AZD1222 vaccination. CDR3 sequence (DNA): TGTGCCAGCAGCTCCCCCAGGGGGCGCCGCGAGCAGTACTTC. Translation: CASSSPRGRREQYF.